This T cell receptor beta chain appears in the sequencing data of a study of cytotoxic CD8 clonotypes in ibrutinib-treated CLL. Overall study findings and caveats: Patients had baseline clonality above age-matched healthy donors, and this clonality moved with circulating CD8+ T-cell counts.

CDR3 length: 15 amino acids. Germline V gene lookup returns CDR1 LGHNA and CDR2 YNFKEQ. V was shortened by 3 bases and J by 2 bases, with 11 bases between the two germline ends. With regard to this clone: The antigen remains unidentified.

The planned depth of sequencing spanned 1 in 200,000 to 1 in 1 million T cells. Only in-frame clones appear in the TCRdb table, and some are missing; sequencing was by immunoSEQ multiplex PCR. The sample holds some 200,000 clones, just over 70% seen once. The V call is TRBV4-2, the J call TRBJ2-1; no reliable D call. The specimen comprised PBMCs, sampled after 12 months of ibrutinib treatment. This TCR was recovered from a human donor with chronic lymphocytic leukemia. This chain's CDR3 is CASSQSELPYNEQFF. CDR3 coding DNA: TGTGCCAGCAGCCAGTCGGAGCTCCCCTACAATGAGCAGTTCTTC.